One T cell receptor beta chain is described in this entry. The data stem from a study of blood T cell repertoires in COVID-19. Study-level information: Acute and convalescent COVID-19 specimens originated in the United States, Italy and Spain. T cells, B-cell-depleted T cells, or PBMCs provided the cDNA or gDNA that served as material.

CDR3 size: 15 residues. V was pared by 1 base and J by 5 bases, with 12 bases between. CDR1 and CDR2 from the germline V gene are SGHAT and FQNNGV. Methods used by the authors: Nucleated cell counts were estimated from reference gene primer amplification. Repertoires were generated with immunoSEQ multiplex PCR, while TCRdb's copy carries only in-frame clones and drops some. The V and J calls and clone size are taken from that table; D and trimming were inferred from the DNA. The sample has about 21,000 clones, about four fifths seen once. The sequenced sample was peripheral blood. This chain links TRBV11-2 with TRBJ2-1; weak D call: TRBD2 (7 bases). The sequence was collected from a human donor in a cohort sampled during active COVID-19. Here the CDR3 reads CASSLGGGLDNEQFF. The CDR3, as DNA: TGTGCCAGCAGCTTAGGGGGGGGCTTAGACAATGAGCAGTTCTTC.